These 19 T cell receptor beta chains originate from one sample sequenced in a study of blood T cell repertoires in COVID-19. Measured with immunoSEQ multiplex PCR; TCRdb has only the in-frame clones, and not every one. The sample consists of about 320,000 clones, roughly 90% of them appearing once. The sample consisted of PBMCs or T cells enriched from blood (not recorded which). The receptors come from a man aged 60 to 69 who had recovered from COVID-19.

CDR3 in DNA: TGTGCCAGCAGGCCCCCGACTAGCGGGAGGCGGGGGGAGCTGTTTTTT. Its protein product is CASRPPTSGRRGELFF. The chain combines TRBV3-1 (or the pseudogene TRBV3-2) with TRBJ2-2; 13 nucleotides agree with TRBD2. Trimming cost V 6 bases and J 8 bases; bases outside gene matches: 9. Per the germline V gene, CDR1 is LGHDT and CDR2 is YNNKEL (reference sequence). The CDR3 is 16 residues long.

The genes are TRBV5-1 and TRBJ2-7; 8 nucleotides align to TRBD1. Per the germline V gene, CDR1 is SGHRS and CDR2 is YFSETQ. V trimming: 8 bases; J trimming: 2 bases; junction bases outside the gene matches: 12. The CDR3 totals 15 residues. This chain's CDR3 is CASNLGTGNTYEQYF. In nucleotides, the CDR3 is TGCGCCAGTAACTTGGGGACAGGAAATACCTACGAGCAGTACTTC.

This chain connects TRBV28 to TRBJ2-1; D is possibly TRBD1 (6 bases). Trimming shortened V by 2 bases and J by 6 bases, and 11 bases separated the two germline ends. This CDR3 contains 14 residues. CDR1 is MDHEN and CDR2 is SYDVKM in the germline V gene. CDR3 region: CASSLAQGRNEQFF. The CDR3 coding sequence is TGTGCCAGCAGTTTAGCGCAGGGGCGCAATGAGCAGTTCTTC.

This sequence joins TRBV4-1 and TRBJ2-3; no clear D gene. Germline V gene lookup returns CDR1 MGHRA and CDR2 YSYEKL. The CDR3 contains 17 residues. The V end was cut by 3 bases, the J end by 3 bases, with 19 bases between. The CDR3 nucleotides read TGCGCCAGCAGCCATACACCCCTAGTTGGCCCGACAGATACGCAGTATTTT. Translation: CASSHTPLVGPTDTQYF.

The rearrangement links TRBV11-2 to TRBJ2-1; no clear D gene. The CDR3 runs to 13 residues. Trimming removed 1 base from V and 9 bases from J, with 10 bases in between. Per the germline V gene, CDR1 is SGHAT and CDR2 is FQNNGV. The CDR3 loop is CASSLGALGEQFF. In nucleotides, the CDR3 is TGTGCCAGCAGCTTAGGGGCCCTGGGTGAGCAGTTCTTC.

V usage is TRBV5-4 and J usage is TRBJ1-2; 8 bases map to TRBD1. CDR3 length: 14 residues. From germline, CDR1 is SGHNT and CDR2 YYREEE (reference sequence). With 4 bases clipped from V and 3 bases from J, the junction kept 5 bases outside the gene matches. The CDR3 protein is CASSLPDRDYGYTF. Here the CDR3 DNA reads TGTGCCAGCAGCCTACCGGACAGGGACTATGGCTACACCTTC.

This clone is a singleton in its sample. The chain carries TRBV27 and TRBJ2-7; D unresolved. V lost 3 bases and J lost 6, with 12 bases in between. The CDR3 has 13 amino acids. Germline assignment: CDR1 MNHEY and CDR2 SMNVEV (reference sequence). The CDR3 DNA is TGTGCCAGCAGTTTTGCTAGTCCTCGCGAGCAGTACTTC. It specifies CASSFASPREQYF.

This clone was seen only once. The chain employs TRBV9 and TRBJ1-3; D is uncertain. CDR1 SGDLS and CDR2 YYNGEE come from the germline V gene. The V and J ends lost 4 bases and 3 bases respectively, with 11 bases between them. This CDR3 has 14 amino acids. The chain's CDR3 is CASSRFPLGNTIYF. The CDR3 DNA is TGTGCCAGCAGCCGGTTCCCACTTGGAAACACCATATATTTT.

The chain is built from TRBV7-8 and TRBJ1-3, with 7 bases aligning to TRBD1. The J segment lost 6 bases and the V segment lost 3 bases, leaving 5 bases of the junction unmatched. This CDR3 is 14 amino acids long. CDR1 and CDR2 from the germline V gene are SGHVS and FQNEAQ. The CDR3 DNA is TGTGCCAGCAGCTTCGACAGGGTGGCAAACACCATATATTTT. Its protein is CASSFDRVANTIYF. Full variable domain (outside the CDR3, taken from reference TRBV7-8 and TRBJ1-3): GAGVSQSPRYKVAKRGQDVALRCDPISGHVSLFWYQQALGQGPEFLTYFQNEAQLDKSGLPSDRFFAERPEGSVSTLKIQRTQQEDSAVYLCASSFDRVANTIYFGEGSWLTVV.

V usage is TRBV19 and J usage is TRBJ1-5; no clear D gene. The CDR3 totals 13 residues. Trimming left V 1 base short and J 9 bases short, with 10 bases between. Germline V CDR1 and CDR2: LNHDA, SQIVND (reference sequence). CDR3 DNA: TGTGCCAGTAGTATAGCCAGAGGCCGGCCCCAGCATTTT. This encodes CASSIARGRPQHF.

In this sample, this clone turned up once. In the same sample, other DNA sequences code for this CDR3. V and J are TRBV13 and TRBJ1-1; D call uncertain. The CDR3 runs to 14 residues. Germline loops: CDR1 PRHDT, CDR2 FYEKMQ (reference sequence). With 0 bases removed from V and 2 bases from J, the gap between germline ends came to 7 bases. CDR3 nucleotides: TGTGCCAGCAGCTTAGGTTACAGAAACACTGAAGCTTTCTTT. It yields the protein CASSLGYRNTEAFF.

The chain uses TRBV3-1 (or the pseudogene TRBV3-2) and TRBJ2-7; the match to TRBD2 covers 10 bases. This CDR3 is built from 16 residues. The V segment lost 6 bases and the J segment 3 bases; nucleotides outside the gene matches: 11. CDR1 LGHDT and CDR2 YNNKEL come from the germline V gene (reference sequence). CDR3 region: CASSLRRTSGNYEQYF. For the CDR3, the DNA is TGTGCCAGCAGTCTCCGAAGAACTAGCGGGAACTACGAGCAGTACTTC.

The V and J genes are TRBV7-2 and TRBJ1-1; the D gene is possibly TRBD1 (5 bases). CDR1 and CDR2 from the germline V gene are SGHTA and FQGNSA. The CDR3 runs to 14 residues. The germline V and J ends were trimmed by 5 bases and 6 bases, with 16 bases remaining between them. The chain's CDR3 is CASSPFGGEAEAFF. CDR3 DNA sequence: TGTGCCAGCAGCCCCTTTGGAGGGGAAGCTGAAGCTTTCTTT.

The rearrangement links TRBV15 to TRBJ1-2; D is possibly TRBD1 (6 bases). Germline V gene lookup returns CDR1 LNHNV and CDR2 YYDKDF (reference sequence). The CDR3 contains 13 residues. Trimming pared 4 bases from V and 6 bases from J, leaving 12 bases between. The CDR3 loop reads CATSTTGIDGYTF. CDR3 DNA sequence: TGTGCCACCAGCACAACAGGGATCGATGGCTACACCTTC.

CDR3 in amino acids: CASSIRSGQDYEQYF. CDR3 DNA: TGTGCCAGTAGTATCCGGTCGGGACAGGACTACGAGCAGTACTTC. The V gene is TRBV19, the J gene TRBJ2-7; TRBD1 matches at 8 bases. This CDR3 comprises 15 residues. V shed 3 bases and J 3 bases; nucleotides not matched to a gene: 7. CDR1 is LNHDA, CDR2 SQIVND, per germline (reference sequence).

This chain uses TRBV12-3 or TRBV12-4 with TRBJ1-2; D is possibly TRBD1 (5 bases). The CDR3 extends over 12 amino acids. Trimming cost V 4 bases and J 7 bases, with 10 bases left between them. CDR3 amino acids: CASSYAGGGYTF. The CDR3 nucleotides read TGTGCCAGCAGTTATGCCGGGGGTGGCTACACCTTC.

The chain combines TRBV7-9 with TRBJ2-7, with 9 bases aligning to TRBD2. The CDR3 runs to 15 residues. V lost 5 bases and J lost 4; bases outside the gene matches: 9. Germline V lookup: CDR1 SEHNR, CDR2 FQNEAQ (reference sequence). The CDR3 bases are TGTGCCAGCAGCCATCAGAGCGGGAGGAATTACGAGCAGTACTTC. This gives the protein CASSHQSGRNYEQYF.

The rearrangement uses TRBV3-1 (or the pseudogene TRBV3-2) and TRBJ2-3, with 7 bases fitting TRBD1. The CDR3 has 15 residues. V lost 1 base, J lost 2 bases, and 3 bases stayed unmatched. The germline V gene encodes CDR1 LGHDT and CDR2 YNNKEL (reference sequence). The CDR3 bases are TGTGCCAGCAGCCAAGCAGGGACAGCCACAGATACGCAGTATTTT. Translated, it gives CASSQAGTATDTQYF.

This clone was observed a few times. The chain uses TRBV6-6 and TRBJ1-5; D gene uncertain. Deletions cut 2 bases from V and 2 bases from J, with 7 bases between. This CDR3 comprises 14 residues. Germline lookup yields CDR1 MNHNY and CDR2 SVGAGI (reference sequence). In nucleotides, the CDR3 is TGTGCCAGCAGTTACGAGGATGGCAATCAGCCCCAGCATTTT. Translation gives CASSYEDGNQPQHF.